This TCR beta chain was captured by sequencing in a study of chemoradiotherapy in HPV16-positive cancers. Clones were sequenced by immunoSEQ multiplex PCR, and TCRdb holds only the in-frame ones, with some missing. The data contain around 22,000 clones, 80% to 95% of them singletons. Samples were taken several times over chemoradiotherapy. The CDR3 has 12 amino acids. This material consisted of blood, taken from a patient who underwent chemoradiotherapy. The source is a human donor with HPV-associated anogenital cancer. This rearrangement joins TRBV21-1 to TRBJ2-7. TRBV21-1 is annotated as a pseudogene. The CDR3: CASGIVTYEQYF. The CDR3 nucleotides read TGTGCCAGCGGAATCGTTACCTACGAGCAGTACTTC.